The T cell receptor beta chain described here comes from a study of blood T cell repertoires in COVID-19 (dated by TCRdb to 2019 to 2021). Notes on the research overall: The collaborator samples originated in the United States, Italy and Spain and spanned the acute and convalescent phases of COVID-19. The material from the prospective study consisted of cDNA or gDNA derived from T cells, B-cell-depleted T cells, or PBMCs. Subjects who had been exposed to COVID-19, were actively infected with it, or had recovered from it provided the deeply sampled blood TCRbeta repertoires that made up the dataset. The repertoires were made available in a free public database intended to serve as a resource for research on the immune response to SARS-CoV-2. Samples were obtained from the ongoing ImmuneRACE study (first 160 participants) and from over 1,000 subjects provided by 6 global collaborators. The sample metadata nearly always contained a de-identified subject ID, COVID-19 status, age in years and sex. Where HLA class I and class II types were available, the types were taken from metadata supplied by the sample provider, not from assay-based typing.

Study-wide conclusions, independent of this receptor: How much clinical and demographic metadata was included differed by source and by participant, and the metadata was provided uncurated.

Whole blood was collected in K2EDTA tubes by collaborating institutions according to the institutions' own protocols. For TCRbeta analysis, collaborators shipped samples as frozen whole blood, isolated PBMCs, or DNA extracted from either of those sample types. Notes on this clone: Its antigen specificity is not known. No base quality information exists; no much larger clone differs at one position.

Relative to germline, V is 5 bases shorter and J is 0 bases shorter, with 17 bases between their ends. CDR1 is given as SEHNR and CDR2 as FQNEAQ, both from the germline V gene (reference sequence). Inclusive of the bounding cysteine and phenylalanine, the CDR3 is 17 residues long. Solely the CDR3 DNA is kept, with 51 bases framed from the first base. TCRbeta CDR3 regions were amplified from genomic DNA using the immunoSEQ Assay, a bias-controlled multiplex PCR. Concerning the study's data processing: Within the assay, amplification of reference gene primers was used to estimate how many nucleated cells each sample contained. To quantify the absolute abundance of each unique TCRbeta CDR3 rearrangement, sequence reads were collapsed and filtered. Productive Simpson clonality was computed per sample as the square root of Simpson's diversity index over productive rearrangements. TCRdb carries this immuneACCESS record with in-frame sequences only. Its versions omit some clonotypes, under half of them owing to an unresolved V gene in the studies checked, with the rest unexplained. The DNA gave D and trimming, while V, J and clone size come from that table. The sample records roughly 200,000 clones, around 88% of which are singletons. Clones ranked in the top ten supply approximately 1.5% of the sample.

The sequencing input was peripheral blood. The receptor was isolated from a man aged 18 to 30 with active or convalescent COVID-19. The V and J segments used are TRBV7-9 and TRBJ1-3, with TRBD1 perhaps the D gene, on 5 matching bases. CDR3 region: CASSLPGGAPSGNTIYF. The DNA is TGTGCCAGCAGCCTCCCGGGAGGGGCCCCCTCTGGAAACACCATATATTTT. Full variable domain (CDR3 extended with the reference TRBV7-9 and TRBJ1-3 proteins): DTGVSQNPRHKITKRGQNVTFRCDPISEHNRLYWYRQTLGQGPEFLTYFQNEAQLEKSRLLSDRFSAERPKGSFSTLEIQRTEQGDSAMYLCASSLPGGAPSGNTIYFGEGSWLTVV.